This T cell receptor beta chain was obtained from a study of cytomegalovirus exposure and HLA in healthy donors. The PCR had 60 Vbeta and 13 Jbeta primers. The assay was immunoSEQ multiplex PCR, and TCRdb's table has in-frame clones only and misses some. The sample has fewer than 200,000 clones, about 77% seen once; the top ten hold 7.4%. In this sample, this clone turned up a few times. The material sequenced was PBMCs. This clonotype originated in a male donor in good health and CMV-seropositive.

CDR3 region: CASSEGQAGNTIYF. CDR3 sequence (DNA): TGTGCCAGCAGTGAAGGACAGGCTGGAAACACCATATATTTT. This chain joins TRBV6-5 and TRBJ1-3, with 7 positions matching TRBD1. This CDR3 spans 14 amino acids. V shed 5 bases and J 2 bases; nucleotides not matched to a gene: 3. Germline values: CDR1 MNHEY, CDR2 SVGAGI.